These T cell receptor beta chains were read from a single sample in a study of radiotherapy plus CTLA-4 blockade in lung cancer. TCRdb's copy holds only in-frame clones and misses some; the assay was immunoSEQ multiplex PCR. The sample carries about 50,000 clones, around 73% recorded once. Sequenced here: peripheral blood, sampled from a patient treated with radiotherapy plus ipilimumab. These receptors all come from a human donor with non-small cell lung cancer who had a complete response to radiotherapy plus ipilimumab. The CDR3 runs from the conserved cysteine through the conserved F or W. Each record gives: D gene, J gene, V gene, CDR3 protein. A D gene is named only where the DNA matches it firmly.

>TRBD1|TRBJ1-2|TRBV6-6
CASRPGGADGYTF
>NA|TRBJ2-7|TRBV4-2
CASSQGVGGGRSYEQYF
>TRBD1|TRBJ1-4|TRBV5-5
CASSYRGADEKLFF
>TRBD1|TRBJ1-5|TRBV9
CASSRQGEGNQPQHF
>NA|TRBJ1-4|TRBV7-9
CASSATGINEKLFF
>NA|TRBJ1-2|TRBV10-3
CAISESSGLRGSYGYTF
>TRBD2|TRBJ2-7|TRBV7-9
CASSLGSGGSDEQYF
>NA|TRBJ1-4|TRBV6-5
CASSYRQGREKLFF
>NA|TRBJ1-5|TRBV6-6
CASSSTVGYSNQPQHF
>TRBD1|TRBJ1-5|TRBV7-2
CASSERKGQGKQPQHF
>NA|TRBJ2-5|TRBV6-1
CASRGRLLDETQYF
>TRBD2|TRBJ2-5|TRBV30
CALTRTSGQETQYF
>TRBD1|NA|TRBV2
CASRKQGRYNEQFF
>TRBD1|TRBJ1-1|TRBV6-6
CASSYYIGTENTEAFF
>NA|TRBJ2-7|TRBV2
CARGAGGDITHEQYF
>NA|TRBJ2-1|TRBV4-1
CASSQTGGRYNEQFF
>NA|TRBJ1-4|TRBV9
CASSPGAGPNEKLFF
>NA|TRBJ2-7|TRBV2
CASSEAFGEQYF
>NA|TRBJ1-5|TRBV28
CASSSSAGWGNQPQHF
>TRBD1|TRBJ2-5|TRBV7-2
CASSLDRGLQETQYF
>TRBD1|TRBJ1-4|TRBV6-6
CASSYEGAVDEKLFF
>NA|TRBJ2-7|TRBV7-9
CASSRPSSYEQYF
>TRBD1|TRBJ1-5|TRBV30
CAWSVNTGTGGANQPQHF
>NA|TRBJ2-7|TRBV2
CASRPGGYEQYF
>NA|TRBJ1-2|TRBV5-1
CASSLVQQGYGYTF
>NA|TRBJ1-5|TRBV7-9
CASSLVTAGGNQPQHF
>NA|TRBJ1-5|TRBV21-1
CASTPPSHGNRGNSNQPQHF
>NA|TRBJ2-5|TRBV9
CASSVGLSQETQYF
>NA|TRBJ2-2|TRBV6-5
CASALPKNTGELFF
>TRBD2|TRBJ2-2|TRBV10-3
CAISESGGLAHGELFF
>NA|TRBJ1-1|TRBV15
CATSRGGEGPEAFF
>TRBD1|TRBJ1-2|TRBV30
CAWSVWDSRYTF
>TRBD1|TRBJ2-1|TRBV4-2
CASSQDPFSDRGNEQFF
>NA|TRBJ1-5|TRBV13
CASSYRDNQPQHF
>TRBD2|TRBJ2-5|TRBV10-1
CASSEKTSGGARETQYF
>NA|TRBJ1-1|TRBV15
CATSRDLGGRLAEASF
>TRBD2|TRBJ2-7|TRBV28
CASSLWGLDSYEQYF
>TRBD1|TRBJ1-4|TRBV4-3
CASSQAGQGSEKLFF
>NA|TRBJ2-2|TRBV19
CASSILGGAGELFF
>NA|TRBJ2-7|TRBV6-5
CASSSTPGAHEQYF
>TRBD1|TRBJ2-7|TRBV7-2
CASSLGRRGRDGSYEQYF